A selection of T cell receptor beta chains follows, all from one sample in a study of T-cell memory formation after mild COVID-19. MiXCR, applied by TCRdb to the 5' RACE reads, yields one record per CDR3 protein. The table includes 270,000 or so distinct CDR3 sequences, under 20% detected once. The specimen was PBMCs or a T cell subset sorted from them (not recorded which). The receptors were sampled from a man between 18 and 35 years old who had mild COVID-19 (a few samples of this study predate the infection). Cell type and time point are not known. Both conserved end residues are part of each CDR3. The D gene is left open where the match is weak. The size field is filled for only some rows; it gives once, few, many or a size class.

j_call | d_call | v_call | clone_size | cdr3_nt | cdr3_aa
TRBJ2-3 | NA | TRBV7-9 | many | TGTGCCAGCAGCTTAGAGGGCAGCACAGATACGCAGTATTTT | CASSLEGSTDTQYF
TRBJ1-1 | TRBD1 | TRBV6-1 | many | TGTGCCAGCAGTCCGTGGACAGGGATGAACACTGAAGCTTTCTTT | CASSPWTGMNTEAFF
TRBJ2-5 | TRBD2 | TRBV2 | NA | TGTGCCAGCATCGAGCACGGGACTACACTCAAAGAGACCCAGTACTTC | CASIEHGTTLKETQYF
TRBJ2-2 | NA | TRBV6-5 | many | TGTGCCAGCAGTTACCGGCAGAACACCGGGGAGCTGTTTTTT | CASSYRQNTGELFF
TRBJ2-5 | NA | TRBV12-3/TRBV12-4 | many | TGTGCCAGCAGTTTAACTAGCAGGGAGACCCAGTACTTC | CASSLTSRETQYF
TRBJ1-2 | TRBD1 | TRBV5-1 | few | TGCGCCAGCAGCTTACTTGGACAGGGAGACTATGGCTACACCTTC | CASSLLGQGDYGYTF
TRBJ2-7 | NA | TRBV7-9 | NA | TGTGCCAGCAGCCCAGACTACCAGCAGTACTTC | CASSPDYQQYF
TRBJ1-2 | NA | TRBV6-5 | few | TGTGCCAGCAGTTCCTCGTGGACCAGGAGGGGCTACACCTTC | CASSSSWTRRGYTF
TRBJ1-3 | NA | TRBV5-1 | NA | TGCGCCAGCAGCTTGGAGGGCGAAAGCTCTGGAAACACCATATATTTT | CASSLEGESSGNTIYF
TRBJ2-1 | NA | TRBV2 | NA | TGTGCCAGCAGTGAAGCCCCAGGGCCTCTTGAGCAGTTCTTC | CASSEAPGPLEQFF
TRBJ2-1 | NA | TRBV11-2 | many | TGTGCCAGCAGCAAAGAATACAATGAGCAGTTCTTC | CASSKEYNEQFF
TRBJ2-7 | TRBD2 | TRBV4-2 | NA | TGTGCCAGCAGCCGAGGACTAGCGGGCTCCTACGAGCAGTACTTC | CASSRGLAGSYEQYF
TRBJ2-7 | NA | TRBV4-3 | few | TGCGCCAGCAGCCAAGACGGCGGTGATTACGAGCAGTACTTC | CASSQDGGDYEQYF
TRBJ1-1 | TRBD1 | TRBV7-8 | NA | TGTGCCACCCGGGACAGCTTGAACACTGAAGCTTTCTTT | CATRDSLNTEAFF
TRBJ2-5 | TRBD2 | TRBV12-3/TRBV12-4 | NA | TGTGCCAGCAGCGTGGGGAGGGGAGAGACCCAGTACTTC | CASSVGRGETQYF
TRBJ2-1 | TRBD1 | TRBV5-1 | few | TGCGCCAGCAGCTGGGGGACAGGGGGCAATGAGCAGTTCTTC | CASSWGTGGNEQFF
TRBJ1-3 | TRBD1 | TRBV7-6 | NA | TGTGCCAGCAGCCGGGGGACAGGGGGAAACACCATATATTTT | CASSRGTGGNTIYF
TRBJ1-3 | NA | TRBV20-1 | NA | TGCAGTGCTAGAGTACGTGGGTACGGAAACACCATATATTTT | CSARVRGYGNTIYF
TRBJ1-1 | TRBD1 | TRBV20-1 | few | TGCAGTGCTACGGGGACAGAGAACACTGAAGCTTTCTTT | CSATGTENTEAFF
TRBJ2-2 | NA | TRBV5-1 | NA | TGCGCCAGCAGCCGGGAGACCGGGGAGCTGTTTTTT | CASSRETGELFF
TRBJ2-1 | TRBD1 | TRBV24-1 | NA | TGTGCCACCGGGGACAGGGGAGGCAATGAGCAGTTCTTC | CATGDRGGNEQFF
TRBJ2-3 | TRBD2 | TRBV5-1 | NA | TGCGCCAGCAGCTTGACCCCGGGACTAGCGGGCACAGATACGCAGTATTTT | CASSLTPGLAGTDTQYF
TRBJ2-1 | NA | TRBV18 | NA | TGTGCCAGCTCTCCCCAGGGAGGCGGGGATAGCAATGAGCAGTTCTTC | CASSPQGGGDSNEQFF
TRBJ1-6 | NA | TRBV7-3 | few | TGTGCCAGCAGCTCCCCGTCGGGGGGCCGCTTCCCCCTCCACTTT | CASSSPSGGRFPLHF
TRBJ1-6 | NA | TRBV11-2 | few | TGTGCCAGCAGCCTAGGGGCCGCCAGCCAGTCACCCCTCCACTTT | CASSLGAASQSPLHF
TRBJ2-3 | NA | TRBV5-1 | few | TGCGCCAGCAGAACTCTAGGCACAGATACGCAGTATTTT | CASRTLGTDTQYF
TRBJ1-5 | NA | TRBV28 | NA | TGTGCCAGCAGTTTGGGACAAGGAAACGGGCCCCAGCATTTT | CASSLGQGNGPQHF
TRBJ1-4 | NA | TRBV12-3/TRBV12-4 | NA | TGTGCCAGCAGTCTAGGCCAGGAGAGGAATGAAAAACTGTTTTTT | CASSLGQERNEKLFF
TRBJ2-3 | TRBD2 | TRBV6-2/TRBV6-3 | NA | TGTGCCAGCAGTTACTCGTCCCTAGCGGGCACAGATACGCAGTATTTT | CASSYSSLAGTDTQYF
TRBJ2-3 | NA | TRBV28 | few | TGTGCCAGCAGTTTTCAAGGGAGATACACAGATACGCAGTATTTT | CASSFQGRYTDTQYF
TRBJ2-7 | NA | TRBV5-1 | NA | TGCGCCAGCAGCGCACTACAGGGCTACGAGCAGTACTTC | CASSALQGYEQYF
TRBJ2-7 | TRBD1 | TRBV27 | few | TGTGCCAGCAGTTCCCCAGGGGGCCTTTCCGAGCAGTACTTC | CASSSPGGLSEQYF
TRBJ2-1 | TRBD2 | TRBV5-1 | NA | TGCGCCAGCAGCGTACTTGGGACTAGCGGAGGCAATGAGCAGTTCTTC | CASSVLGTSGGNEQFF
TRBJ2-2 | NA | TRBV20-1 | few | TGCAGTGCTAGATCGTCACCAACCGGGGAGCTGTTTTTT | CSARSSPTGELFF
TRBJ2-2 | NA | TRBV12-3/TRBV12-4 | NA | TGTGCCAGCACGATAAAAAACACCGGGGAGCTGTTTTTT | CASTIKNTGELFF
TRBJ2-1 | TRBD1 | TRBV11-2 | many | TGTGCCAGCAGCTTATGGATCGTACAGGGGAATGAGCAGTTCTTC | CASSLWIVQGNEQFF
TRBJ2-5 | TRBD2 | TRBV9 | few | TGTGCCAGCAGCGTAGAGGATGGGGCTAGCGGGGACCAAGAGACCCAGTACTTC | CASSVEDGASGDQETQYF
TRBJ2-2 | TRBD2 | TRBV6-2/TRBV6-3 | few | TGTGCCAGCGGGAGGGTGGAGCTGTTTTTT | CASGRVELFF
TRBJ2-7 | NA | TRBV5-6 | NA | TGTGCCAGCAGCCCCGAGGGGGGAAGCTCCTACGAGCAGTACTTC | CASSPEGGSSYEQYF
TRBJ1-1 | TRBD1 | TRBV27 | NA | TGTGCCAGCAGTCCCCACAGGGGTCGAGCTTTCTTT | CASSPHRGRAFF
TRBJ1-1 | NA | TRBV29-1 | NA | TGCAGCGTTCAGACGGGAAACACTGAAGCTTTCTTT | CSVQTGNTEAFF
TRBJ1-1 | TRBD1 | TRBV7-2 | few | TGTGCCAGCAGCATAACCCGGGACAGGAACACTGAAGCTTTCTTT | CASSITRDRNTEAFF
TRBJ1-1 | NA | TRBV29-1 | once | TGCAGCGGGACGGGAGGGGTAGCTTTCTTT | CSGTGGVAFF
TRBJ2-2 | TRBD2 | TRBV3-1 | many | TGTGCCAGCAGCCCCGGACTAGCGGGGGTCTCGAACACCGGGGAGCTGTTTTTT | CASSPGLAGVSNTGELFF
TRBJ1-1 | NA | TRBV9 | few | TGTGCCAGCAGCAATAGCGGGGGATGGGGCACTGAAGCTTTCTTT | CASSNSGGWGTEAFF
TRBJ2-2 | NA | TRBV12-3/TRBV12-4 | many | TGTGCCAGCAGGAACACCGGGGAGCTGTTTTTT | CASRNTGELFF
TRBJ2-5 | TRBD2 | TRBV5-6 | NA | TGTGCCAGCAGCTTGGGCGGGGGGGCCTGGACCCAGTACTTC | CASSLGGGAWTQYF
TRBJ2-7 | NA | TRBV20-1 | NA | TGCAGTGCTCACCGGGACCCCGGAGCCCACGAGCAGTACTTC | CSAHRDPGAHEQYF
TRBJ1-5 | NA | TRBV4-1 | few | TGCGCCAGCAGCCAAGGAAGAACAGCAGATCAGCCCCAGCATTTT | CASSQGRTADQPQHF
TRBJ1-1 | NA | TRBV5-1 | NA | TGCGCCAGCAGCTTCGGCGGGCTAGGGTACAACACTGAAGCTTTCTTT | CASSFGGLGYNTEAFF